This T cell receptor (beta chain) is drawn from a study of lung T cells in sarcoidosis with Löfgren's syndrome. Study at large: Repertoire analyses centered on Löfgren's syndrome patients.

Study-level points and caveats: Multiple Löfgren's syndrome patients reportedly shared TRAV12-1 and TRBV2 CDR3 motifs. TRAV12-1 and TRBV2 were reportedly most expanded in Löfgren's patients. These T cells possibly recognize a putative, unidentified sarcoidosis-associated antigen.

This clonotype was observed many times. The antigen is unknown. Each CDR3 protein gets one entry after TCRdb re-called the reads with MiXCR. The sample includes about 19,000 distinct CDR3 sequences, around a fifth of them seen just once. V lost 2 bases to trimming and J lost 0 bases, with 11 bases between them. Germline assignment: CDR1 SGHVS and CDR2 FQNEAQ. There are 16 residues in the CDR3. Sequencing used CD4+ T cells from bronchoalveolar lavage. The source of this sequence is a human donor with sarcoidosis (Löfgren's syndrome or another form), or a control subject (not recorded which). J is TRBJ2-1 and V is TRBV7-8, with D hard to call. CDR3 in DNA: TGTGCCAGCAGCTTATCCCGCGCCCACTCCTACAATGAGCAGTTCTTC. Encoded protein: CASSLSRAHSYNEQFF.